The sequence of this T cell receptor (beta chain) was determined in a study of a mutant IDH1 vaccine in newly diagnosed glioma. Study as a whole: With temozolomide cycles, or 4-6 weeks after radiotherapy alone, vaccination was started. Treated patients were roughly 62% male, around 38% female, mean age 40.4 years.

Indicated time point: week 11, during vaccination. Every vaccination contained 300 ug of the mutant IDH1 20-mer peptide and was paired with topical imiquimod. The study enrolled donors with new WHO grade 3 or 4 IDH1-mutant, ATRX-lost astrocytomas. TCRdb's copy holds only in-frame clones and misses some; the assay was immunoSEQ multiplex PCR. The table records under 150,000 clones, approximately 87% of them present only once. A word on this clone: Its specificity is not known.

This CDR3 has 17 residues. J gave up 5 bases and V 0 bases, and 9 bases lay outside the gene matches. The germline CDR1 and CDR2 sequences are SGHNT and YYREEE (reference sequence). Material: PBMCs, obtained from a glioma patient whose treatment included an IDH1 peptide vaccine. The receptor's source is a woman aged 45-59 years with glioma. This chain joins TRBV5-4 and TRBJ2-1, with 9 bases lining up with TRBD1. CDR3 protein: CASSLALGQGKHNEQFF. CDR3 sequence (DNA): TGTGCCAGCAGCTTGGCCCTTGGACAGGGGAAACACAATGAGCAGTTCTTC.